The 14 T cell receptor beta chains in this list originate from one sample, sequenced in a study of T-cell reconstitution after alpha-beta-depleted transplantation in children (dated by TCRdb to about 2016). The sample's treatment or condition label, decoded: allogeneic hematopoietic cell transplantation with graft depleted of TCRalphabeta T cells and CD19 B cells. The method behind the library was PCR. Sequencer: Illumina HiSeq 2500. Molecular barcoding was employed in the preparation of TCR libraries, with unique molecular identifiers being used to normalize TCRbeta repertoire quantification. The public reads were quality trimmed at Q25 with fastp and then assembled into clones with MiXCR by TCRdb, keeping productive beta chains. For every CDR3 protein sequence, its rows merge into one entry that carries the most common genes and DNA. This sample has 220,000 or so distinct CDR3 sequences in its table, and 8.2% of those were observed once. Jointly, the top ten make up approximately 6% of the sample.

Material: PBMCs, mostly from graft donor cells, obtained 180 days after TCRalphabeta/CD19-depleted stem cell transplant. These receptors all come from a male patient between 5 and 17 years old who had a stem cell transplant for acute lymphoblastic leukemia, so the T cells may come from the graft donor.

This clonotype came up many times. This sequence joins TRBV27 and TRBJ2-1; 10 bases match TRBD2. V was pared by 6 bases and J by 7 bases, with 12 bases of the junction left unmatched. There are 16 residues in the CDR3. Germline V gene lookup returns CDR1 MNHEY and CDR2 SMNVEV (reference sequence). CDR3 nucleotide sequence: TGTGCCAGCAGCCGGGCGACTAGCGGGTCCTGGAATGAGCAGTTCTTC. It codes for CASSRATSGSWNEQFF.

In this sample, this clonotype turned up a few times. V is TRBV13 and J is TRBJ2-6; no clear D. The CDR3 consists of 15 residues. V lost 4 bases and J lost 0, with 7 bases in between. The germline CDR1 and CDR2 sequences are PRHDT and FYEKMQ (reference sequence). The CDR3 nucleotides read TGTGCCAGCAGCTCCGGAGACTCTGGGGCCAACGTCCTGACTTTC. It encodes CASSSGDSGANVLTF.

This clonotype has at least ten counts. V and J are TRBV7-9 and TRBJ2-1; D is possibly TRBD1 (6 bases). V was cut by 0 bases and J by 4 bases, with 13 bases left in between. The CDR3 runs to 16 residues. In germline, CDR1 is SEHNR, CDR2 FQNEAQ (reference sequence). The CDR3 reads CASSLARTALYNEQFF. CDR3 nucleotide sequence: TGTGCCAGCAGCTTAGCCCGGACAGCCCTTTACAATGAGCAGTTCTTC.

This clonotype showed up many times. The CDR3 DNA sequence: TGTGCCACTTCGGGACACCTCACAGATACGCAGTATTTT. It translates to CATSGHLTDTQYF. The genes are TRBV12-3 or TRBV12-4 and TRBJ2-3; tentatively, D is TRBD1 (6 bases). Deletions cut 10 bases from V and 2 bases from J, with 13 bases between. CDR3 size: 13 residues.

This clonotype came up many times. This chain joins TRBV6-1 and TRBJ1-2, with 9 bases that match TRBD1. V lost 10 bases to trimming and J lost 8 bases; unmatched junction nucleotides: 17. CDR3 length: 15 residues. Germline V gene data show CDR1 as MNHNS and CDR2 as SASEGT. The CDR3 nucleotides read TGTGCCATCCTACGGGTGTTCCGGGACAGGGAAGGCTACACCTTC. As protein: CAILRVFRDREGYTF.

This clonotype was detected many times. The CDR3: CASSLLTSPGELFF. CDR3 nucleotides: TGCGCCAGCAGCTTGTTGACTAGCCCCGGGGAGCTGTTTTTT. The chain is built from TRBV5-1 and TRBJ2-2; 7 bases are shared with TRBD2. The CDR3 has 14 residues. Trimming cost V 1 base and J 6 bases; bases outside gene matches: 3. Germline CDR1 SGHRS, CDR2 YFSETQ.

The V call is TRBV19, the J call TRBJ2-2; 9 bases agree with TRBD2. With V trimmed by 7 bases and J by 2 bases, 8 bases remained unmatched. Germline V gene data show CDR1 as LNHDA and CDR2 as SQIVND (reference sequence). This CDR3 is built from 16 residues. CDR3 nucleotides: TGTGCCAGTACCCTGGCTCTAGCGGGAAACACCGGGGAGCTGTTTTTT. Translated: CASTLALAGNTGELFF.

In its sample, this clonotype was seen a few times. The DNA of the CDR3 is TGTGCCAGCAGCTTAACCATAGGGTCACCCCTCCACTTT. This encodes CASSLTIGSPLHF. This chain links TRBV11-2 with TRBJ1-6; D not resolved. The CDR3 spans 13 residues. V was clipped by 2 bases and J by 10 bases, with 9 bases between them. Germline CDR1 and CDR2: SGHAT and FQNNGV.

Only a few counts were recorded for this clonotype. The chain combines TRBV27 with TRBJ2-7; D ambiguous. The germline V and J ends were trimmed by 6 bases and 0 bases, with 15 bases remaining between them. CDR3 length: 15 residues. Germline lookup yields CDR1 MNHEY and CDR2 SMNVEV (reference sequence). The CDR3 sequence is CASSPERVRSYEQYF. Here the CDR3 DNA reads TGTGCCAGCAGCCCCGAACGGGTACGCTCCTACGAGCAGTACTTC.

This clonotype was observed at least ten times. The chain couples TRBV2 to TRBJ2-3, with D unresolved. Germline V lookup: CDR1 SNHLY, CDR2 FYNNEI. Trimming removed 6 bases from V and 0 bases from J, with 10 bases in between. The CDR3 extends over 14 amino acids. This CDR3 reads CASRPRHSTDTQYF. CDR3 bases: TGTGCCAGCAGGCCGCGGCATAGCACAGATACGCAGTATTTT. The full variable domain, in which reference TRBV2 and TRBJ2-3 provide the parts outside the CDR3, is EPEVTQTPSHQVTQMGQEVILRCVPISNHLYFYWYRQILGQKVEFLVSFYNNEISEKSEIFDDQFSVERPDGSNFTLKIRSTKLEDSAMYFCASRPRHSTDTQYFGPGTRLTVL.

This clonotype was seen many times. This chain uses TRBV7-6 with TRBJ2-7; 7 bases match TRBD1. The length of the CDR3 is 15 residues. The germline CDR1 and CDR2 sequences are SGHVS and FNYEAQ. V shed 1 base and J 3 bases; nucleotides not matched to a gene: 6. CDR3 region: CASSLEEGQVYEQYF. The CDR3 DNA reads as TGTGCCAGCAGCTTAGAGGAAGGACAGGTCTACGAGCAGTACTTC. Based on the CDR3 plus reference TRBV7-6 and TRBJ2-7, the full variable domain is GAGVSQSPRYKVTKRGQDVALRCDPISGHVSLYWYRQALGQGPEFLTYFNYEAQQDKSGLPNDRFSAERPEGSISTLTIQRTEQRDSAMYRCASSLEEGQVYEQYFGPGTRLTVT.

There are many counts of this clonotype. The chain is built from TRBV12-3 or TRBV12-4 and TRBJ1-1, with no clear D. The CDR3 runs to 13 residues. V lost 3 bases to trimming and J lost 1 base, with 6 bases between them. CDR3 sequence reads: CASSFLTNTEAFF. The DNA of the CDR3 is TGTGCCAGCAGTTTTCTCACGAACACTGAAGCTTTCTTT.

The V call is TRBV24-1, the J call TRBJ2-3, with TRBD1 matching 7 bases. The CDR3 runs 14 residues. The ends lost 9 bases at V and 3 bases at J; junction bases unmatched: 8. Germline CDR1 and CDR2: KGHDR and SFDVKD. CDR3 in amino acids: CATSKTGSTDTQYF. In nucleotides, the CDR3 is TGTGCCACCTCCAAGACAGGGAGTACAGATACGCAGTATTTT.

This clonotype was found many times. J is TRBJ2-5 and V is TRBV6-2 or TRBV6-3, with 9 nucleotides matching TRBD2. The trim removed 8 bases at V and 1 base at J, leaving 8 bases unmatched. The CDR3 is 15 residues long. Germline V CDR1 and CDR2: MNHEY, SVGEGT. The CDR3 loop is CASGRGLALQETQYF. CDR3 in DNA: TGTGCCAGCGGCCGGGGACTAGCCCTCCAAGAGACCCAGTACTTC.